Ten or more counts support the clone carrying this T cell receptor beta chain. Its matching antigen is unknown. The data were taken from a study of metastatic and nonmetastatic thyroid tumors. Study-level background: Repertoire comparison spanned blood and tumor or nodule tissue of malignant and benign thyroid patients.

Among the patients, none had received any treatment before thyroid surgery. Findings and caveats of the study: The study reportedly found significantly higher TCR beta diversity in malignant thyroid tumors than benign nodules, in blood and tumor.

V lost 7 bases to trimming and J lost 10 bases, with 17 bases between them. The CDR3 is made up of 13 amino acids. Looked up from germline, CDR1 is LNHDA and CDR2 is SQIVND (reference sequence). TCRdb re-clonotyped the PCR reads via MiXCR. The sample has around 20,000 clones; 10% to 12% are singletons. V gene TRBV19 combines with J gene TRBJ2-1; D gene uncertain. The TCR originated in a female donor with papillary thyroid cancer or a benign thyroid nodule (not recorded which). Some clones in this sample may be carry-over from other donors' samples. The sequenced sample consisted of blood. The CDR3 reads CASTDPSYREQFF. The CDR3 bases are TGTGCCAGTACCGATCCATCCTACCGCGAGCAGTTCTTC.